The clone carrying this T cell receptor (beta chain) was counted ten times or more. Antigen unknown. The sample originates from a study of CD8+CD57+ T cells in acquired aplastic anemia. At the level of the study: When averaged, DNA from sorted CD4+ and CD8+ cells came to 3 to 4 ug. Findings and caveats of the study: Patients and controls had CD8+ Simpson's diversity values that were not significantly distinct.

Sequencing involved patients with CD8+CD57+ cell expansion previously shown by flow cytometry. Diagnosis of severe acquired aplastic anemia applied to all patients. By the time of blood sampling, patients had still received no therapy. The CDR3 is 14 residues long. In germline, CDR1 is SGHDT, CDR2 YYEEEE. V dropped 2 bases and J dropped 8 bases, with 16 bases sitting between them. The use of genomic DNA as template underpinned the TCR beta VDJ and CDR3 profiling. TCRdb fed the reads into MiXCR, producing one record per CDR3 protein. Seen here are approximately 470,000 distinct CDR3 sequences, around 30% observed once, and the top ten hold nearly 0.85%.

The sample comprised sorted CD4+, CD8+, or CD8+CD57+ T cells (not recorded which) from PBMCs. This clonotype was sampled from a human donor with aplastic anemia. The gene calls are TRBV5-6 and TRBJ1-2; possibly TRBD1 for D (6 bases). The CDR3 coding sequence is TGTGCCAGCAGCTTCGACACAGGGTTGCGCGGCTACACCTTC. It specifies CASSFDTGLRGYTF.